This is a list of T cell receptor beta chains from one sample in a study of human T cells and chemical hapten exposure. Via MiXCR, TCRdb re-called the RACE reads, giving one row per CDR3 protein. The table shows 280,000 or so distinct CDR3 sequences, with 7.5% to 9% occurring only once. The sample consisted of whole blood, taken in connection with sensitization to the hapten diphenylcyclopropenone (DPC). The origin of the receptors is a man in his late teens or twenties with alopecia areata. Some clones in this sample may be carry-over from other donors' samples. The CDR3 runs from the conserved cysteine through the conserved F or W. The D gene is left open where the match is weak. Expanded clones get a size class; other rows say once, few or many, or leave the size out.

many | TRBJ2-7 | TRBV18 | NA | TGTGCCAGCTCTCCCGACAGGAACTACGAGCAGTACTTC | CASSPDRNYEQYF
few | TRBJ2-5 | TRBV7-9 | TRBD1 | TGTGCCAGCAGCTTCGACCCCGGACAGGGGGCCTACGAGACCCAGTACTTC | CASSFDPGQGAYETQYF
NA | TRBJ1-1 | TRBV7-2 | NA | TGTGCCAGCAGCCGAGCTACAGTGAACACTGAAGCTTTCTTT | CASSRATVNTEAFF
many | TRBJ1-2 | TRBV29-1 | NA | TGCAGCGCGCTCCTCCAGGGGCTTGACTATGGCTACACCTTC | CSALLQGLDYGYTF
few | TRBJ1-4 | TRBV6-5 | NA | TGTGCCAGCAAGTTGCAGGGCCCGAGTGAAAAACTGTTTTTT | CASKLQGPSEKLFF
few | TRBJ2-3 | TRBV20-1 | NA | TGCAGTGCTAGAGGTTATGGGCGACCTAACACAGATACGCAGTATTTT | CSARGYGRPNTDTQYF
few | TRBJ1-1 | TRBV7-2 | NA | TGTGCCAGCAGCTTAGGCCCCATCAAGAACACTGAAGCTTTCTTT | CASSLGPIKNTEAFF
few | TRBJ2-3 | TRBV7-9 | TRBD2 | TGTGCCAGCAGCTCTAGAACCGGGACTAGCGGTCGGCCTTTGCAGTATTTT | CASSSRTGTSGRPLQYF
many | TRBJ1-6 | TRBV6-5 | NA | TGTGCCAGCAGCCTAAAGTATTCACCCCTCCACTTT | CASSLKYSPLHF
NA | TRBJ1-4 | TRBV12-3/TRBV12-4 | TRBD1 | TGTGCCAGCAGAGCCGGACCGGGACAGGGAGAAGAAAAACTGTTTTTT | CASRAGPGQGEEKLFF
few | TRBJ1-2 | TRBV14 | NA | TGTGCCAGCAGCCAAGAGTGGAGAGGGGCGCAAGGCTATGGCTACACCTTC | CASSQEWRGAQGYGYTF
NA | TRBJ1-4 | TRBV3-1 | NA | TGTGCCAGCAGCCAAGATCGCGGGGCAACTAATGAAAAACTGTTTTTT | CASSQDRGATNEKLFF
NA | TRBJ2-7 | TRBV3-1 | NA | TGTGCCAGCAGCCAAGGGTTGCCGGGGGCCTACGAGCAGTACTTC | CASSQGLPGAYEQYF
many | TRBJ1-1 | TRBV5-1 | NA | TGCGCCAGCTCGCCAATTAAGAACACTGAAGCTTTCTTT | CASSPIKNTEAFF
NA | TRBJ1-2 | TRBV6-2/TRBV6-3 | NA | TGTGCCAGCAGTCCCAGATCGACGGGCCTCTATGGCTACACCTTC | CASSPRSTGLYGYTF
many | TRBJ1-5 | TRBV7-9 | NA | TGTGCCAGCAGCTTAGGTAGTGAAGGGAATCGCAATCAGCCCCAGCATTTT | CASSLGSEGNRNQPQHF
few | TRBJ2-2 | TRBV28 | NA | TGTGCCAGCAGTTCGCCGGCAGGGGCGTACACCGGGGAGCTGTTTTTT | CASSSPAGAYTGELFF
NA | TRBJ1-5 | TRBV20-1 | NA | TGCAGTGCTACGCAGGGGAATAGCAATCAGCCCCAGCATTTT | CSATQGNSNQPQHF
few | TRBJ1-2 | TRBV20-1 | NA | TGCAGTGCTAGAGATCAGACCCGGCCGCTTCTCTATGGCTACACCTTC | CSARDQTRPLLYGYTF
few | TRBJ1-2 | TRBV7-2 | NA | TGTGCCAGCAGTCTTAACAGGGTAACAACTAACTATGGCTACACCTTC | CASSLNRVTTNYGYTF
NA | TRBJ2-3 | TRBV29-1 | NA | TGCAGCGTTGACGGGATTAGCACAGATACGCAGTATTTT | CSVDGISTDTQYF
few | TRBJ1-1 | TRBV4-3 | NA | TGCGCCAGCAGCCAAGGTCACGGGACCATGAACACTGAAGCTTTCTTT | CASSQGHGTMNTEAFF
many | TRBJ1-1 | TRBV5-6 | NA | TGTGCCAGCAGCTTGGTTGCCATTGGGACAGCTTTCTTT | CASSLVAIGTAFF
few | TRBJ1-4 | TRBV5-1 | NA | TGCGCCAGCAGCATGGGACCTGAGGCTGAAAAACTGTTTTTT | CASSMGPEAEKLFF
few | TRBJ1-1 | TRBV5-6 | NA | TGTGCCAGCAGCTTGGGGTCAGGGTGGAACACTGAAGCTTTCTTT | CASSLGSGWNTEAFF
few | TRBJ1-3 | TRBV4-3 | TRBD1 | TGCGCCAGCAGCCAAGATTGGCGGACAGGGGGCTTGAACACCATATATTTT | CASSQDWRTGGLNTIYF
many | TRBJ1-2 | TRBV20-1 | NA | TGCAGTGCTAGATTTTGGCAGGGAGGATATGGCTACACCTTC | CSARFWQGGYGYTF
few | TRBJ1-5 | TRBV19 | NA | TGTGCCAGTAGTATGTCGTTCCGGGGGATTCTCCAGCCCCAGCATTTT | CASSMSFRGILQPQHF
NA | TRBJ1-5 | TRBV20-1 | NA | TGCAGTGCCGCTGACAGCGGCAATCAGCCCCAGCATTTT | CSAADSGNQPQHF
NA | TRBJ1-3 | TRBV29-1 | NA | TGCAGCGCCCACACGTTTGGAAACACCATATATTTT | CSAHTFGNTIYF
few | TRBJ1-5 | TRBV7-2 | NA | TGTGCCAGCAGCCCCAGGTCCCCCAGCCTAAATCAGCCCCAGCATTTT | CASSPRSPSLNQPQHF
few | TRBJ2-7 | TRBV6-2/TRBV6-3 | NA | TGTGCCAGCAGTTCCCGGGGCCCGACCACCCTCTACGAGCAGTACTTC | CASSSRGPTTLYEQYF
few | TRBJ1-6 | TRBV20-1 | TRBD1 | TGCAGTGCTAGACGCTTCGACAGGGCGATGAGCTCCTATAATTCACCCCTCCACTTT | CSARRFDRAMSSYNSPLHF
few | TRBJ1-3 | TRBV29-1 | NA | TGCAGCGGCTCATATGGAAACACCATATATTTT | CSGSYGNTIYF
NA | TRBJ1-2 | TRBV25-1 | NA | TGTGCCAGCAGTGCGAAGGACAGTTTCTATGGCTACACCTTC | CASSAKDSFYGYTF
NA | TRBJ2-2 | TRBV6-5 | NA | TGTGCCAGCAGTCCGTCGTTGCGGGCCAACACCGGGGAGCTGTTTTTT | CASSPSLRANTGELFF
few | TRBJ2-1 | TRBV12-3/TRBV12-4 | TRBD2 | TGTGCCAGCAGGCGGGGGGGCTCCTACAATGAGCAGTTCTTC | CASRRGGSYNEQFF
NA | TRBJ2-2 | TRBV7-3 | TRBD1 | TGTGCCAGCAGCCGCAGGGACAGGAACACCGGGGAGCTGTTTTTT | CASSRRDRNTGELFF
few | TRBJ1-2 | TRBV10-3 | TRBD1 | TGTGCCATCAGCGCGGGACAGCTAACGACCTATGGCTACACCTTC | CAISAGQLTTYGYTF
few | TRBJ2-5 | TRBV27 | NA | TGTGCCAGCAGTTTATCGAACCGGGTACAGACCCAGTACTTC | CASSLSNRVQTQYF
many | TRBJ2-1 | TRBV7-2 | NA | TGTGCCAGCAGCTCAGGACAGTACAATGAGCAGTTCTTC | CASSSGQYNEQFF
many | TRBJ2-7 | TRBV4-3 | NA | TGCGCCAGCAGCCAAGATAAAGGCAGGCAGCAGTACTTC | CASSQDKGRQQYF
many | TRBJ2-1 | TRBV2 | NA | TGTGCCAGCAGTTATCAAAAAGGGTCTAGTGAGCAGTTCTTC | CASSYQKGSSEQFF
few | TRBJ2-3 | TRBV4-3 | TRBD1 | TGCGCCAGCAGCCAGGGTCCGGGACAGGGGGCTATGAATACGCAGTATTTT | CASSQGPGQGAMNTQYF
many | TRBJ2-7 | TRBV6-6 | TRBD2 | TGTGCCAGCAGCCGGGGACTAGCGGACTACGAGCAGTACTTC | CASSRGLADYEQYF
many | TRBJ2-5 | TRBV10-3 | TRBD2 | TGTGCCATCAGGGCGGGGGGAGAGACCCAGTACTTC | CAIRAGGETQYF
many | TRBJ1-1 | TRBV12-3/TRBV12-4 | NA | TGTGCCAGCTGTTGCCCCGACCCCTTTGAAGCTTTCTTT | CASCCPDPFEAFF
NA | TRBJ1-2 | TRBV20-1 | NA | TGCAGTGCTAGAGGACCCCAGGGGTCAGAGGAAGCTAACTATGGCTACACCTTC | CSARGPQGSEEANYGYTF
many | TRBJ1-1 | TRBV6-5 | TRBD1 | TGTGCCAGCAGTTACACGACAGGGGCTGAAGCTTTCTTT | CASSYTTGAEAFF
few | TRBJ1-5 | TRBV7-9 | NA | TGTGCCAGCAGCTCCGGGGGCTATCAGCCCCAGCATTTT | CASSSGGYQPQHF
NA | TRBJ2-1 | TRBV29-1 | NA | TGCAGCGTTGAAGCTGGAGTAACTAGAACGGAGGAGCAGTTCTTC | CSVEAGVTRTEEQFF
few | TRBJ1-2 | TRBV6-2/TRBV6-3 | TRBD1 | TGTGCCAGCAGCTGGTCGAGGACAGGGGCCTCAAACGGTGGCTACACCTTC | CASSWSRTGASNGGYTF